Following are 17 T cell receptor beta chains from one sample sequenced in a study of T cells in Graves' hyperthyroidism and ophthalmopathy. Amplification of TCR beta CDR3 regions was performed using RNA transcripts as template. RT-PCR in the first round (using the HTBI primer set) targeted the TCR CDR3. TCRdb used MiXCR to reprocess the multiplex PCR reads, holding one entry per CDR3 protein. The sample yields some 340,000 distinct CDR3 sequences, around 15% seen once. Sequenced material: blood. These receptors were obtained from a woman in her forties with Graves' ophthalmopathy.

The CDR3: CASSFPGTSAYEQYF. CDR3 nucleotide sequence: TGTGCCAGCAGCTTTCCCGGGACTAGCGCGTACGAGCAGTACTTC. The rearrangement links TRBV5-4 to TRBJ2-7; 10 bases line up with TRBD2. Trimming took 2 bases from V and 4 from J; bases not matched to a gene: 6. The germline CDR1 and CDR2 sequences are SGHNT and YYREEE (reference sequence). This CDR3 comprises 15 residues.

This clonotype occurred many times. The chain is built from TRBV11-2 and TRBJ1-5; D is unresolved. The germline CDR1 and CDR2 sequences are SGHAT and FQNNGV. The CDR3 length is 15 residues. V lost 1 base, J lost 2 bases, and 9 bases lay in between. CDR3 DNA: TGTGCCAGCAGCTTAGGGGGTTACGGCAATCAGCCCCAGCATTTT. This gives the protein CASSLGGYGNQPQHF.

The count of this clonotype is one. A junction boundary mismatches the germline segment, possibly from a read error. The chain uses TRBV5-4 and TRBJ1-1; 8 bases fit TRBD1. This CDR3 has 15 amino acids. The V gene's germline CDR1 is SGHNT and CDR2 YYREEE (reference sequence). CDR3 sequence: CASSQGTGRGTEAFF. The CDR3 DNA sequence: TGCGCCAGCAGCCAAGGGACAGGTCGGGGAACTGAAGCTTTCTTT.

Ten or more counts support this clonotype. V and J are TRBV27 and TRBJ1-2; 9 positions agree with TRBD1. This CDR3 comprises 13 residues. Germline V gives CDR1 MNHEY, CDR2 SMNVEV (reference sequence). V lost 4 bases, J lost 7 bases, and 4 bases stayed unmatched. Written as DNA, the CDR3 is TGTGCCAGCAGTTCCGGGACAGGGATTGGCTACACCTTC. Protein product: CASSSGTGIGYTF.

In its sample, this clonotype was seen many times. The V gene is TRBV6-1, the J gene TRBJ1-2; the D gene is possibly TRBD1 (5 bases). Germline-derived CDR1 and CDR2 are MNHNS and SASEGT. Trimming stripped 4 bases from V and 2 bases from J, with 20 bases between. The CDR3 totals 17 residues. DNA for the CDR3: TGTGCCAGCAGTGTCCGGGGCCCCGACGGCACGAACTATGGCTACACCTTC. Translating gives CASSVRGPDGTNYGYTF.

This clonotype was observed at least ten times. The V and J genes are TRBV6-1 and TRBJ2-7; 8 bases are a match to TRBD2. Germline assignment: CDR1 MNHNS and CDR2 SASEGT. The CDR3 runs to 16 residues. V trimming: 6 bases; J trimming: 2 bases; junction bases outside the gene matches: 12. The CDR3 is CASSNARLALTYEQYF. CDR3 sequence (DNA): TGTGCCAGCAGCAACGCCCGACTAGCGTTGACCTACGAGCAGTACTTC.

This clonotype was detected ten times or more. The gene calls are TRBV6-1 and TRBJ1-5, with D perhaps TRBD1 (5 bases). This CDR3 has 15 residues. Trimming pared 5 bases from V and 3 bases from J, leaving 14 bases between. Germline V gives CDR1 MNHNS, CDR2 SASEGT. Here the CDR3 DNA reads TGTGCCAGCAGTCGGGGGGTGGGCCTCAATCAGCCCCAGCATTTT. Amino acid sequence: CASSRGVGLNQPQHF.

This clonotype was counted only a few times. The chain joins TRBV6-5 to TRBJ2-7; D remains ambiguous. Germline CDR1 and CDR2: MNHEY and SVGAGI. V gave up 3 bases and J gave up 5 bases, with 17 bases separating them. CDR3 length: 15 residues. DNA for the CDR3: TGTGCCAGCAGTTATAATTGGCAGGCCATGAACGAGCAGTACTTC. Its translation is CASSYNWQAMNEQYF.

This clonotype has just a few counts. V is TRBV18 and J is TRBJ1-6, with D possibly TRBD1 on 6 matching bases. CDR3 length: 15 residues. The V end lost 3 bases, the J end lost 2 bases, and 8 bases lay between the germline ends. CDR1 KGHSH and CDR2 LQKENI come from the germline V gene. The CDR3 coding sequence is TGTGCCAGCTCACCGCGGGACACCTATAATTCACCCCTCCACTTT. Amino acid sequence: CASSPRDTYNSPLHF.

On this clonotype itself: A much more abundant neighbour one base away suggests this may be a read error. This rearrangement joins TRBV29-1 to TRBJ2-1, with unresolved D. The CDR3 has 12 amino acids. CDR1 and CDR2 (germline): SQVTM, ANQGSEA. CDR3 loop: CSALASYDEQFF. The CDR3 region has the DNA TGCAGCGCCCTCGCGTCCTACGATGAGCAGTTCTTC.

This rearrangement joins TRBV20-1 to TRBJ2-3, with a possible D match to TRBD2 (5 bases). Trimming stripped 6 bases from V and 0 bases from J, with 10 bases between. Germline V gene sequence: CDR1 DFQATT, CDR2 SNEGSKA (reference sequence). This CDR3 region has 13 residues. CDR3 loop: CSAESGSTDTQYF. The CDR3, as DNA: TGCAGTGCGGAAAGCGGTAGCACAGATACGCAGTATTTT.

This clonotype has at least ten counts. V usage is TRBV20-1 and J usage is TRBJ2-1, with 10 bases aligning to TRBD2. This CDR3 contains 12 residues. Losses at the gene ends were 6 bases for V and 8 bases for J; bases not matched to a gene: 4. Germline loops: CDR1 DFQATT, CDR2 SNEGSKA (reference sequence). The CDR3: CSATSGEYEQFF. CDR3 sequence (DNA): TGCAGTGCAACTAGCGGGGAGTATGAGCAGTTCTTC.

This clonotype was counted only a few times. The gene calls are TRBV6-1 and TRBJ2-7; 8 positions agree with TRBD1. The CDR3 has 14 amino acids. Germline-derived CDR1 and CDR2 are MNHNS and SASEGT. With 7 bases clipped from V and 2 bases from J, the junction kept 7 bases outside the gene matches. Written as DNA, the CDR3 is TGTGCCAGCACCCTGGACAGGGCAACCTACGAGCAGTACTTC. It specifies CASTLDRATYEQYF.

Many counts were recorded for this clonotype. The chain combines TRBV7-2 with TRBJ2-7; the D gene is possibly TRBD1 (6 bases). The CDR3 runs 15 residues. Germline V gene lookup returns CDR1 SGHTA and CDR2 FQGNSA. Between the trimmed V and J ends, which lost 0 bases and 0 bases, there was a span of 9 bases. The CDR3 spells CASSLAGDTSYEQYF. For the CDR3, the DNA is TGTGCCAGCAGCTTAGCGGGGGACACCTCCTACGAGCAGTACTTC.

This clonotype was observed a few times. Here the CDR3 DNA reads TGTGCCAGCAGCTTCTCGATCGGACAGTCCTATGGCTACACCTTC. Translation: CASSFSIGQSYGYTF. J is TRBJ1-2 and V is TRBV6-1, with D tentatively TRBD1 (6 bases). Germline lookup yields CDR1 MNHNS and CDR2 SASEGT. The CDR3 has 15 amino acids. V lost 6 bases to trimming and J lost 4 bases, with 18 bases between them.

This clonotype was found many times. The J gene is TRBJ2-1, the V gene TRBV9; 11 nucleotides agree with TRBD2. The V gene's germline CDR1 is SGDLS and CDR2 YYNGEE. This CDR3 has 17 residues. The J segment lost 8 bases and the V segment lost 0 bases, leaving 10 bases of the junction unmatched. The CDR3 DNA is TGTGCCAGCAGCGTAGAGTTGACTAGCGGGATAAGGGATGAGCAGTTCTTC. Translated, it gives CASSVELTSGIRDEQFF.

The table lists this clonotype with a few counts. CDR3 region: CASSTPTSGSVGTGELFF. The CDR3, as DNA: TGTGCCAGCAGCACCCCGACTAGCGGGAGTGTCGGGACCGGGGAGCTGTTTTTT. The chain carries TRBV9 and TRBJ2-2, with 12 bases identical to TRBD2. The J segment lost 5 bases and the V segment lost 4 bases, leaving 12 bases of the junction unmatched. CDR1 SGDLS and CDR2 YYNGEE come from the germline V gene. This CDR3 region has 18 residues.